What follows are 28 T cell receptor delta chains derived from one specimen sequenced in a study of delta chains in infants with herpesvirus infections. Reverse transcription of PBMC RNA used primers specific for the gamma and delta chains. TCRdb redid clone calling on the RT-PCR reads using CATT. The sample contains approximately 1,300 delta-chain clones, about 8.1% of which appear only once. The sample in question was peripheral blood, obtained at time point 2 of longitudinal follow-up. The source is a human donor who was a Ugandan infant, either HIV-exposed or HIV-unexposed (not recorded which).

Remarks on this clone: Other DNA sequences in this specimen translate into the identical CDR3. The chain combines TRDV2 with TRDJ3; tentatively, D is TRDD3 (5 bases). The J gene was not available in TCRdb and was assigned here by matching the DNA to germline segments. Germline assignment: CDR1 GEAIGNYY and CDR2 EKD. This CDR3 spans 16 amino acids. The V gene lost 2 bases and the J gene lost 1 base, with 8 bases spanning the gap. DNA of the CDR3: TGTGCCTGTGACAAAATGGGGTCCTGGGACACCCGACAGATGTTTTTC. Its translation: CACDKMGSWDTRQMFF.

This clone was seen only a few times. The V call is TRDV1, the J call TRDJ1, with 9 bases lining up with TRDD3. This CDR3 spans 22 amino acids. The junction had 21 bases not matched to a gene; V was cut back by 1 base and J by 0 bases. Germline V CDR1 and CDR2: TSWWSYY, QGS. The CDR3 loop reads CALGEHFLPPYWGTQYTDKLIF. The CDR3 DNA reads TGTGCTCTTGGGGAACACTTCCTCCCACCTTACTGGGGGACTCAGTACACCGATAAACTCATCTTT.

A few counts support this clone. The V call is TRDV2, the J call TRDJ3; 12 bases are a match to TRDD3. Losses at the gene ends were 2 bases for V and 3 bases for J; bases not matched to a gene: 4. This CDR3 contains 18 residues. Germline V lookup: CDR1 GEAIGNYY, CDR2 EKD. CDR3 residues: CACDSTGGYSWDTRQMFF. CDR3 in DNA: TGTGCCTGTGACAGTACTGGGGGATACAGCTGGGACACCCGACAGATGTTTTTC.

The J gene was reported as TRDJ3; the V gene went uncalled. This CDR3 has 10 residues. CDR3 nucleotides: TGCTCCGGGGACACCCGACAGATGTTTTTC. Encoded protein: CSGDTRQMFF.

The V gene is TRAV14/DV4, the J gene TRDJ1; 8 bases line up with TRDD3. Unmatched junction bases numbered 29, after V lost 5 bases and J lost 0 bases. CDR3 length: 23 amino acids. The germline V gene encodes CDR1 TSDPSYG and CDR2 QGSYDQQN (reference sequence). Written as DNA, the CDR3 is TGTGCAATGAGACAGACCTCGCCCCTCCTTCCAGTACTGGGGGTTTTGTACACCGATAAACTCATCTTT. This encodes CAMRQTSPLLPVLGVLYTDKLIF.

A note on this clone: A much more abundant neighbour one base away suggests this may be a read error. The chain couples TRDV1 to TRDJ1; D is possibly TRDD3 (5 bases). The CDR3 totals 19 residues. Looked up from germline, CDR1 is TSWWSYY and CDR2 is QGS. V was clipped by 4 bases and J by 1 base, with 25 bases between them. The CDR3 bases are TGTGCTCTTGGGGCCAAGGTAGGGGGCCCCGGTTACATCACCGATAAACTCATCTTT. Translation: CALGAKVGGPGYITDKLIF.

The chain recombines TRDV2 with TRDJ3; 8 bases map to TRDD3. Per germline, CDR1 GEAIGNYY and CDR2 EKD. The CDR3 totals 18 residues. Unmatched junction bases numbered 6, after V lost 3 bases and J lost 0 bases. This CDR3 is CACDVLGVSSWDTRQMFF. CDR3 nucleotide sequence: TGTGCCTGTGACGTACTGGGGGTGAGCTCCTGGGACACCCGACAGATGTTTTTC.

This clone was detected a few times. The chain is built from TRDV2 and TRDJ2; D possibly corresponds to TRDD3 (6 bases). V was trimmed by 2 bases and J by 1 base, leaving 16 bases between them. Per the germline V gene, CDR1 is GEAIGNYY and CDR2 is EKD. This CDR3 contains 17 residues. The CDR3 DNA sequence: TGTGCCTGTGACATCGTGGGGGGGCTCCGTTTGACAGCACAACTCTTCTTT. Translation gives CACDIVGGLRLTAQLFF.

This clone was picked up a small number of times. V and J are TRDV2 and TRDJ3; 7 bases are shared with TRDD3. The CDR3 has 16 amino acids. Trimming cost V 3 bases and J 0 bases; bases outside gene matches: 1. CDR1 is GEAIGNYY and CDR2 is EKD in the germline V gene. Here the CDR3 reads CACDWGSSWDTRQMFF. DNA of the CDR3: TGTGCCTGTGACTGGGGGAGCTCCTGGGACACCCGACAGATGTTTTTC.

This clone is medium-sized within its sample. Other DNA variants within this sample encode the same CDR3. V gene TRDV1 combines with J gene TRDJ1; no clear D. Germline loops: CDR1 TSWWSYY, CDR2 QGS. The CDR3 spans 18 residues. With 0 bases removed from V and 0 bases from J, the gap between germline ends came to 17 bases. CDR3 nucleotides: TGTGCTCTTGGGGAACTCGGTCCAAGGGAACCGTACACCGATAAACTCATCTTT. It specifies CALGELGPREPYTDKLIF.

Only a few counts were recorded for this clone. One base away lies a much larger clone, so this may be a sequencing read error. This sample also contains other DNA sequences that code for the same CDR3. The gene calls are TRDV1 and TRDJ1; 10 nucleotides line up with TRDD3. V lost 3 bases, J lost 5 bases, and 36 bases stayed unmatched. The CDR3 has 25 residues. CDR1 and CDR2 from the germline V gene are TSWWSYY and QGS. For the CDR3, the DNA is TGTGCTCTTGGGGACAGGGTCCTACAAGTAGGGCCGTACTGGGGGATTTGTTGGGCGGTTGATAAACTCATCTTT. This codes for CALGDRVLQVGPYWGICWAVDKLIF.

This clone was found a few times. In DNA, the CDR3 is TGTGCTCTTGGGGAATGGCTTTTTACGTCGGGGGGATTAAAGGAACCGGGTAAACTCATCTTT. Translating gives CALGEWLFTSGGLKEPGKLIF. The chain couples TRDV1 to TRDJ1; TRDD3 agrees at 7 bases. This CDR3 is built from 21 residues. V shed 2 bases, J shed 7 bases, and the junction held 28 bases outside the gene matches. From germline, CDR1 is TSWWSYY and CDR2 QGS.

This clone qualifies as large. The V and J genes are TRDV1 and TRDJ1; 8 nucleotides line up with TRDD2. Germline CDR1 TSWWSYY, CDR2 QGS. V was pared by 1 base and J by 5 bases, with 0 bases of the junction left unmatched. The CDR3 extends over 13 amino acids. This CDR3 is CALGEPFLDKLIF. CDR3 nucleotide sequence: TGTGCTCTTGGGGAACCCTTCCTAGATAAACTCATCTTT.

This sequence joins TRDV1 and TRDJ2; no clear D gene. The CDR3 is made up of 21 amino acids. The germline CDR1 and CDR2 sequences are TSWWSYY and QGS. V lost 1 base, J lost 0 bases, and 24 bases lay in between. The CDR3 is CALGEPGSTDRTLALTAQLFF. CDR3 in DNA: TGTGCTCTTGGGGAACCGGGTTCGACTGACCGTACCCTCGCTTTGACAGCACAACTCTTCTTT.

This clone is large by share. The chain has TRDV1 and TRDJ1; TRDD3 matches 8 bases. The CDR3 spans 17 residues. Germline CDR1 reads TSWWSYY; CDR2 reads QGS. Trimming at V came to 2 bases and at J to 0 bases, leaving 8 bases not matched to a gene. Here the CDR3 reads CALGEWVLGAYTDKLIF. CDR3 DNA: TGTGCTCTTGGGGAATGGGTACTGGGGGCTTACACCGATAAACTCATCTTT.

This chain links TRDV1 with TRDJ2, with 9 bases that match TRDD3. From germline, CDR1 is TSWWSYY and CDR2 QGS. CDR3 length equals 21 residues. Trimming removed 0 bases from V and 5 bases from J; junction bases left unmatched: 19. Here the CDR3 reads CALGELDPPGSWGIGTAQLFF. The CDR3 DNA follows: TGTGCTCTTGGGGAACTAGACCCTCCTGGAAGCTGGGGGATTGGAACAGCACAACTCTTCTTT.

This clone was counted only a few times. This may come from a read error, since a much larger clone is one base off. The CDR3 spells CALGEFGGPGGSGSRIIYIDKLIF. The DNA of the CDR3 is TGTGCTCTTGGGGAATTTGGAGGGCCTGGGGGATCAGGCTCTCGGATTATATACATCGATAAACTCATCTTT. The gene calls are TRDV1 and TRDJ1, with 9 bases lining up with TRDD3. Germline CDR1 reads TSWWSYY; CDR2 reads QGS. The CDR3 runs to 24 residues. The V segment lost 2 bases and the J segment 4 bases; nucleotides outside the gene matches: 32.

In its sample, this clone is medium-sized. The chain uses TRDV1 and TRDJ1; TRDD3 agrees at 12 bases. Germline values: CDR1 TSWWSYY, CDR2 QGS. This CDR3 is 22 amino acids long. The ends lost 2 bases at V and 3 bases at J; junction bases unmatched: 22. The CDR3 spells CALGEGDSPWCAGGYGADKLIF. CDR3 nucleotide sequence: TGTGCTCTTGGGGAAGGGGACTCACCATGGTGTGCTGGGGGATACGGCGCCGATAAACTCATCTTT.

As for this clone: A much bigger clone sits one base away, suggesting this may be a read error. This chain joins TRDV1 and TRDJ1; 10 nucleotides align to TRDD3. The germline V gene has CDR1 TSWWSYY and CDR2 QGS. V lost 4 bases to trimming and J lost 3 bases; unmatched junction nucleotides: 14. This CDR3 is built from 18 residues. CDR3 sequence (DNA): TGTGCTCTTGGGGGGTCCCATTCGTACTGGGGGATCGCCGATAAACTCATCTTT. Its protein is CALGGSHSYWGIADKLIF.

Relative to its sample, this clone is large. The chain links TRDV1 to TRDJ1; 10 bases fit TRDD3. This CDR3 is 21 amino acids long. Germline V CDR1 and CDR2: TSWWSYY, QGS. The ends lost 5 bases at V and 7 bases at J; junction bases unmatched: 28. CDR3 residues: CALGPLADPSLAWGILAKLIF. The CDR3 DNA sequence: TGTGCTCTTGGGCCCCTGGCCGACCCTTCCTTGGCTTGGGGGATACTGGCTAAACTCATCTTT.

This clone is labeled medium-sized. V gene TRDV1 combines with J gene TRDJ1, with D perhaps TRDD3 (6 bases). Germline V gives CDR1 TSWWSYY, CDR2 QGS. The CDR3 totals 23 residues. V was cut by 1 base and J by 0 bases, with 33 bases left in between. DNA for the CDR3: TGTGCTCTTGGGGAACCGCACGGGGGGCGGCTCGTTCCTCTGGGGAGATACACCGATAAACTCATCTTT. It encodes CALGEPHGGRLVPLGRYTDKLIF.

This clone is labeled large. The DNA of the CDR3 is TGTGCCTGTGACGTACTGGGGGATACAGCACAACTCTTCTTT. Translated, it gives CACDVLGDTAQLFF. The rearrangement uses TRDV2 and TRDJ2; the match to TRDD3 covers 10 bases. V dropped 3 bases and J dropped 5; count of bases not matched to a gene: 2. The CDR3 spans 14 residues. Germline V gives CDR1 GEAIGNYY, CDR2 EKD.

This clone is medium-sized by share. Other nucleotide sequences in the sample specify the same CDR3. V is TRDV1 and J is TRDJ3; no reliable D call. The CDR3 has 24 residues. Germline V gene sequence: CDR1 TSWWSYY, CDR2 QGS. Trimming removed 0 bases from V and 0 bases from J, with 27 bases in between. DNA of the CDR3: TGTGCTCTTGGGGAACTAACCACAACGGCACCGCCAATCATAAGCTCCTGGGACACCCGACAGATGTTTTTC. This gives the protein CALGELTTTAPPIISSWDTRQMFF.

The chain is built from TRDV2 and TRDJ1, with 11 bases aligning to TRDD3. The CDR3 runs to 18 residues. J was trimmed by 3 bases and V by 4 bases; bases with no gene match: 15. CDR1 GEAIGNYY and CDR2 EKD come from the germline V gene. CDR3 protein: CACERKAGGYPRADKLIF. The CDR3 nucleotides read TGTGCCTGTGAGAGGAAGGCTGGGGGATACCCGCGGGCCGATAAACTCATCTTT.

This clone was observed a few times. V is TRDV2 and J is TRDJ3; TRDD3 matches at 10 bases. This CDR3 is built from 18 residues. The germline V gene has CDR1 GEAIGNYY and CDR2 EKD. V was clipped by 0 bases and J by 5 bases; unmatched bases: 6. CDR3 sequence reads: CACDTVLGDRRDTRQMFF. CDR3 DNA sequence: TGTGCCTGTGACACCGTACTGGGGGATCGTCGGGACACCCGACAGATGTTTTTC.

This clone was counted a few times. This DNA's translation and the protein TCRdb lists, from a much larger clone, do not match at residue 8, likely due to a read error; the protein shown is translated from the DNA. The chain joins TRDV1 to TRDJ1; TRDD3 aligns across 11 bases. Germline V gene data show CDR1 as TSWWSYY and CDR2 as QGS. Trimming removed 1 base from V and 5 bases from J; junction bases left unmatched: 21. This CDR3 comprises 21 residues. The CDR3 region has the DNA TGTGCTCTTGGGGAACGGACTGCGGACATGGGGGATACGCGGGCCCTAGATAAACTCATCTTT. It is translated as CALGERTADMGDTRALDKLIF.

The chain uses TRDV1 and TRDJ2, with TRDD3 identical over 11 bases. Germline CDR1 is TSWWSYY and CDR2 is QGS. CDR3 length: 21 residues. Trimming at V came to 4 bases and at J to 3 bases, leaving 19 bases not matched to a gene. In DNA, the CDR3 is TGTGCTCTTGGGGTCGGCCTTCTAATACTGGGGGATAGCAAGGTGACAGCACAACTCTTCTTT. This codes for CALGVGLLILGDSKVTAQLFF.

By its share, this clone is large. The genes are TRDV1 and TRDJ1, with 12 bases aligning to TRDD3. Per the germline V gene, CDR1 is TSWWSYY and CDR2 is QGS. CDR3 length equals 20 residues. Unmatched junction bases numbered 14, after V lost 1 base and J lost 2 bases. The CDR3 spells CALGERPAYWGIPPTDKLIF. The CDR3 bases are TGTGCTCTTGGGGAACGACCGGCTTACTGGGGGATACCACCTACCGATAAACTCATCTTT.